These 24 T cell receptor beta chains originate from one sample sequenced in a study of OX40 agonist ivuxolimab in advanced cancers. TCRdb's table, derived via immunoSEQ multiplex PCR, lists solely in-frame clones and lacks some. The repertoire holds 20,000 to 25,000 clones, with just under 75% as singletons. Material: CD4+ or CD8+ T cells sorted from blood, obtained in a trial of the OX40 agonist ivuxolimab. Receptors originate from an adult with an advanced solid tumor such as melanoma, head and neck, liver or kidney cancer.

The gene calls are TRBV19 and TRBJ2-1; the D gene is possibly TRBD1 (6 bases). Between the trimmed V and J ends, which lost 5 bases and 3 bases, there was a span of 14 bases. Germline loops: CDR1 LNHDA, CDR2 SQIVND (reference sequence). This CDR3 has 15 residues. CDR3 nucleotide sequence: TGTGCCAGTAGTTCAAACAGGGCTCGCTACAATGAGCAGTTCTTC. It translates to CASSSNRARYNEQFF.

A few counts support this clone. The genes are TRBV19 and TRBJ2-1; 9 bases match TRBD2. Germline V lookup: CDR1 LNHDA, CDR2 SQIVND (reference sequence). Unmatched junction bases numbered 7, after V lost 9 bases and J lost 7 bases. The CDR3 loop spans 13 amino acids. The CDR3 here is CARQRGVWNEQFF. In DNA, the CDR3 is TGTGCCAGACAGCGGGGGGTCTGGAATGAGCAGTTCTTC.

The rearrangement links TRBV6-6 to TRBJ1-1; D remains ambiguous. The CDR3 runs to 12 residues. V lost 4 bases, J lost 8 bases, and 11 bases lay in between. Germline CDR1 reads MNHNY; CDR2 reads SVGAGI (reference sequence). In DNA, the CDR3 is TGTGCCAGCAGTTTTTCCTTACAAGAAGCTTTCTTT. It yields the protein CASSFSLQEAFF.

This chain uses TRBV18 with TRBJ1-5; 7 nucleotides match TRBD1. The trim removed 3 bases at V and 7 bases at J, leaving 15 bases unmatched. The length of the CDR3 is 17 residues. Germline V CDR1 and CDR2: KGHSH, LQKENI. The CDR3 DNA reads as TGTGCCAGCTCACCTTCTGGGCCAGGGGGGTTTGAGCAGCCCCAGCATTTT. Translating gives CASSPSGPGGFEQPQHF.

The rearrangement links TRBV21-1 to TRBJ1-3. TRBV21-1 is marked as a pseudogene. The CDR3 spans 14 residues. DNA for the CDR3: TGTGCCAGCAGCCAACGCATCTCTGGAAACACCATATATTTT. Protein product: CASSQRISGNTIYF.

The genes are TRBV19 and TRBJ2-3; TRBD2 matches 10 bases. The length of the CDR3 is 16 residues. After removal of 3 bases from V and 4 bases from J, the junction contained 7 bases not matched to a gene. The germline gives CDR1 LNHDA, CDR2 SQIVND (reference sequence). In nucleotides, the CDR3 is TGTGCCAGTAGTATTGGGACTAGCGTTGGCGCAGATACGCAGTATTTT. It encodes CASSIGTSVGADTQYF.

This rearrangement joins TRBV7-9 to TRBJ2-7; 7 nucleotides match TRBD1. Germline-derived CDR1 and CDR2 are SEHNR and FQNEAQ (reference sequence). This CDR3 region has 14 residues. With V trimmed by 4 bases and J by 3 bases, 6 bases remained unmatched. Here the CDR3 reads CASSSGQDSYEQYF. The CDR3 region has the DNA TGTGCCAGCAGCTCAGGACAGGACAGCTACGAGCAGTACTTC.

The chain uses TRBV7-8 and TRBJ2-1, with 9 bases fitting TRBD1. J lost 4 bases, V lost 1 base, and 8 bases had no gene match. CDR1 SGHVS and CDR2 FQNEAQ come from the germline V gene. The CDR3 loop spans 17 amino acids. DNA for the CDR3: TGTGCCAGCAGCTTAGATCCCTGGACAGGGGTATACAATGAGCAGTTCTTC. It is translated as CASSLDPWTGVYNEQFF.

The chain uses TRBV7-3 and TRBJ1-5; D is unresolved. V was pared by 2 bases and J by 1 base, with 12 bases between. Per germline, CDR1 SGHTA and CDR2 FQGTGA. The CDR3 has 16 residues. The DNA of the CDR3 is TGTGCCAGCAGCTTAGCGGCGGGGATCAGCAATCAGCCCCAGCATTTT. It codes for CASSLAAGISNQPQHF.

The genes are TRBV7-2 and TRBJ2-2; D gene unclear. The CDR3 is 13 amino acids. Germline CDR1 reads SGHTA; CDR2 reads FQGNSA. Deletions cut 3 bases from V and 5 bases from J, with 7 bases between. CDR3 nucleotides: TGTGCCAGCAGCTTGGAGTTAACCGGGGAGCTGTTTTTT. Its protein product is CASSLELTGELFF.

Note on this clone: The sample carries other DNA sequences with the same CDR3. This chain uses TRBV9 with TRBJ2-3; 8 bases line up with TRBD2. The CDR3 loop spans 14 amino acids. The germline gives CDR1 SGDLS, CDR2 YYNGEE. Trimming at V came to 3 bases and at J to 6 bases, leaving 6 bases not matched to a gene. The CDR3 reads CASSAGGGPDTQYF. In nucleotides, the CDR3 is TGTGCCAGCAGCGCCGGCGGGGGGCCGGATACGCAGTATTTT.

This clone was detected only a few times. The chain couples TRBV20-1 to TRBJ1-1; the D is unclear. The CDR3 covers 11 residues. CDR1 is DFQATT and CDR2 is SNEGSKA in the germline V gene (reference sequence). Trimming took off 1 base at V and 2 bases at J, with 2 bases between the two ends. In nucleotides, the CDR3 is TGCAGTGCTAGAGTTAACACTGAAGCTTTCTTT. Translating gives CSARVNTEAFF.

V gene TRBV5-1 combines with J gene TRBJ1-5, with a possible D match to TRBD1 (5 bases). The CDR3 totals 15 residues. V was shortened by 0 bases and J by 4 bases, with 11 bases between the two germline ends. Looked up from germline, CDR1 is SGHRS and CDR2 is YFSETQ. The DNA for the CDR3 is TGCGCCAGCAGCTTGGCTGGGGGGGGGAATCAGCCCCAGCATTTT. This translates into CASSLAGGGNQPQHF.

The CDR3 DNA is TGTGCCAGCAGCTTCCCTAGCGGGGGGGCCAGGACCGGGGAGCTGTTTTTT. Its translation is CASSFPSGGARTGELFF. V gene TRBV7-2 combines with J gene TRBJ2-2; the match to TRBD2 covers 12 bases. The V gene end was trimmed by 3 bases and the J gene end by 5 bases; junction bases not matched to a gene: 7. This CDR3 is built from 17 residues. The germline V gene encodes CDR1 SGHTA and CDR2 FQGNSA. The full variable domain, completed using reference TRBV7-2 and TRBJ2-2, is GAGVSQSPSNKVTEKGKDVELRCDPISGHTALYWYRQSLGQGLEFLIYFQGNSAPDKSGLPSDRFSAERTGGSVSTLTIQRTQQEDSAVYLCASSFPSGGARTGELFFGEGSRLTVL.

The CDR3: CASSLAVWGSGYEQYF. CDR3 coding DNA: TGCGCCAGCAGCTTGGCCGTATGGGGTTCAGGGTACGAGCAGTACTTC. The V and J genes are TRBV5-1 and TRBJ2-7, with D perhaps TRBD1 (5 bases). V dropped 0 bases and J dropped 4 bases, with 17 bases sitting between them. Germline V lookup: CDR1 SGHRS, CDR2 YFSETQ. CDR3 length: 16 amino acids.

By share, this clone counts as medium-sized. This sequence joins TRBV6-5 and TRBJ2-2; D gene unclear. Deletions cut 5 bases from V and 4 bases from J, with 11 bases between. Germline CDR1 reads MNHEY; CDR2 reads SVGAGI. The CDR3 covers 14 residues. The CDR3 DNA sequence: TGTGCCAGCAGTCCCGTGGGCACCACCGGGGAGCTGTTTTTT. Its translation: CASSPVGTTGELFF.

This clone was detected only a few times. CDR3 sequence (DNA): TGTGCCAGCAGTCAAAACATGAACACTGAAGCTTTCTTT. Translation gives CASSQNMNTEAFF. The chain links TRBV6-4 to TRBJ1-1; D gene unclear. The CDR3 length is 13 residues. V was cut by 5 bases and J by 0 bases, with 7 bases left in between. Looked up from germline, CDR1 is MRHNA and CDR2 is SNTAGT.

Worth noting for this clone: The same CDR3 also results from other DNA sequences found in this sample. This chain uses TRBV5-6 with TRBJ2-7; no definite D call. The germline gives CDR1 SGHDT, CDR2 YYEEEE. V lost 0 bases and J 0 bases, leaving 4 bases between the germline ends. The CDR3 length is 13 residues. The CDR3 is CASSLGVSYEQYF. Written as DNA, the CDR3 is TGTGCCAGCAGCTTGGGGGTCTCCTACGAGCAGTACTTC.

This chain uses TRBV9 with TRBJ2-7; unclear D gene. Germline assignment: CDR1 SGDLS and CDR2 YYNGEE. There are 14 residues in the CDR3. Trimming took off 4 bases at V and 6 bases at J, with 17 bases between the two ends. In nucleotides, the CDR3 is TGTGCCAGCAGCTCCCAGCGAAGTCCGGGCGAGCAGTACTTC. Amino acid sequence: CASSSQRSPGEQYF.

CDR3 loop: CASSVGTGSFYEQYF. The CDR3 DNA follows: TGTGCCAGCAGCGTTGGGACAGGTTCGTTCTACGAGCAGTACTTC. The chain carries TRBV9 and TRBJ2-7; TRBD1 matches at 8 bases. The CDR3 is 15 amino acids. The germline gives CDR1 SGDLS, CDR2 YYNGEE. V trimming: 2 bases; J trimming: 3 bases; junction bases outside the gene matches: 7.

This chain links TRBV11-1 with TRBJ2-3; a possible D gene is TRBD2 (6 bases). Germline values: CDR1 SGHAT, CDR2 FQDESV (reference sequence). The CDR3 sequence is 17 residues long. Trimming pared 4 bases from V and 0 bases from J, leaving 17 bases between. The CDR3 spells CASSSLGGVGSTDTQYF. CDR3 nucleotides: TGTGCCAGCAGCTCCCTGGGGGGAGTAGGTAGCACAGATACGCAGTATTTT.

This chain's CDR3 is CASSVAGRPQETQYF. The CDR3 region has the DNA TGTGCCAGCAGCGTAGCAGGGAGACCGCAAGAGACCCAGTACTTC. This chain connects TRBV9 to TRBJ2-5; D possibly matches TRBD1 or TRBD2 (5 bases each). V lost 0 bases to trimming and J lost 2 bases, with 11 bases between them. CDR1 and CDR2 from the germline V gene are SGDLS and YYNGEE. The CDR3 has 15 residues.

The chain recombines TRBV6-5 with TRBJ2-5; D gene unclear. Germline V CDR1 and CDR2: MNHEY, SVGAGI. The CDR3 sequence is 15 residues long. V was shortened by 6 bases and J by 1 base, with 15 bases between the two germline ends. The chain's CDR3 is CASSSPVYAQETQYF. DNA for the CDR3: TGTGCCAGCAGCTCCCCGGTTTACGCCCAAGAGACCCAGTACTTC.

The CDR3 protein is CASSLLAASSYEQYF. The CDR3 nucleotides are TGTGCCAGCAGCTTACTAGCGGCAAGCTCCTACGAGCAGTACTTC. The chain joins TRBV27 to TRBJ2-7, with 8 positions matching TRBD2. Germline CDR1 and CDR2: MNHEY and SMNVEV (reference sequence). The CDR3 has 15 amino acids. V dropped 6 bases and J dropped 0; count of bases not matched to a gene: 7.